This T cell receptor beta chain came from a study of naive and memory T cell subsets. An equimolar mix of two oligonucleotides served as the beta constant-region primer for TRBC1 and TRBC2. Four rounds of PCR amplified the ligated cDNA using nested alpha and beta constant-region primers plus SP2. Each CDR3 protein gets one entry after TCRdb re-called the UMI-ligation and nested PCR reads with MiXCR. The repertoire holds more than 100,000 distinct CDR3 sequences, around a third seen once, with approximately 0.9% in the top ten. Study conclusions and caveats: Over 90% of naive TCR sequences appeared only once, unlike memory subsets. Diversity fell and Gini index rose from naive through CM, EM, EMRA. Clonotypes are single alpha or beta chains, not paired receptors.

This clonotype turned up a few times. Its specificity is unknown. CDR3 size: 17 residues. Germline values: CDR1 SGDLS, CDR2 YYNGEE. Trimming removed 0 bases from V and 4 bases from J, with 14 bases in between. The material sequenced was central memory CD4+ T cells from blood. The sequence derives from a human donor in good health. This chain links TRBV9 with TRBJ2-6; D is uncertain. CDR3 sequence (DNA): TGTGCCAGCAGCGTAGGCAAGTCGACGCGCGGGGCCAACGTCCTGACTTTC. Amino acid sequence: CASSVGKSTRGANVLTF. Using reference TRBV9 and TRBJ2-6 for the parts outside the CDR3, the full variable domain is DSGVTQTPKHLITATGQRVTLRCSPRSGDLSVYWYQQSLDQGLQFLIQYYNGEERAKGNILERFSAQQFPDLHSELNLSSLELGDSALYFCASSVGKSTRGANVLTFGAGSRLTVL.